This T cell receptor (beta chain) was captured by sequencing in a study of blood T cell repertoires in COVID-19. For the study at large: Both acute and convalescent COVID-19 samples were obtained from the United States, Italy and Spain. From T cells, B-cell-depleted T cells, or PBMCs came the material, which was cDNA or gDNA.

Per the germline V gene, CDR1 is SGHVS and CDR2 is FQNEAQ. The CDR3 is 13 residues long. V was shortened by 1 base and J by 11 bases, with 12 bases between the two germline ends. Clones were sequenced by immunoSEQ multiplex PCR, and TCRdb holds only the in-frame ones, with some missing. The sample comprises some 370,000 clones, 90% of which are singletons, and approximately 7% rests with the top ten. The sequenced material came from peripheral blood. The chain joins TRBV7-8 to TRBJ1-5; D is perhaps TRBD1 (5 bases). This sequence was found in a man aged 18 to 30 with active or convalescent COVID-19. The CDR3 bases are TGTGCCAGCAGCTTAGGGCAGGGACTGACCCAGCATTTT. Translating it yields CASSLGQGLTQHF.